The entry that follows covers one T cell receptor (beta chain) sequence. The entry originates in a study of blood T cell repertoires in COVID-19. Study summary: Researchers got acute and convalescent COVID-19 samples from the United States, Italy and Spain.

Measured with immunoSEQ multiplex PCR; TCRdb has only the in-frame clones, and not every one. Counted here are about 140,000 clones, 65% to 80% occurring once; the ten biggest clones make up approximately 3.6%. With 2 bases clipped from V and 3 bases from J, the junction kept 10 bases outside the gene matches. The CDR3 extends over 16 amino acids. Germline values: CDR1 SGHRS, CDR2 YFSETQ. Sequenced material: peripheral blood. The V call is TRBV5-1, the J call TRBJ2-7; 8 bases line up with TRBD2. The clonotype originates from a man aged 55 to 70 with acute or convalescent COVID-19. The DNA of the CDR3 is TGCGCCAGCAGCTTTGCGGGGGGTGGGCCTCTCTACGAGCAGTACTTC. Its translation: CASSFAGGGPLYEQYF.